These T cell receptor beta chains were read from a single sample in a study of blood T cell repertoires in COVID-19. Sequencing was performed with immunoSEQ multiplex PCR; in TCRdb, only in-frame clones are kept and a portion is missing. Of under 350,000 clones listed, approximately 88% are singletons. Specimen: peripheral blood. The receptors originated from a man aged 50-60 years with acute or convalescent COVID-19. Each CDR3 is given with its conserved first and last residue. Fields, in order: V gene, CDR3 length, clone size, J gene, D gene, CDR3 protein, CDR3 DNA. The D gene is left open where the match is weak. The listing skips clone size in some rows; elsewhere it reads once, few, many or a size class.

V gene: TRBV5-1; CDR3 length: 17; clone size: .; J gene: TRBJ2-2; D gene: TRBD1; CDR3 protein: CASSLGDRGRSTGELFF; CDR3 DNA: TGCGCCAGCAGCTTGGGGGACAGGGGGCGCAGCACCGGGGAGCTGTTTTTT
V gene: TRBV18; CDR3 length: 13; clone size: .; J gene: TRBJ2-1; D gene: .; CDR3 protein: CASSLLQYNEQFF; CDR3 DNA: TGTGCCAGCTCACTATTGCAGTACAATGAGCAGTTCTTC
V gene: TRBV7-9; CDR3 length: 14; clone size: .; J gene: TRBJ1-5; D gene: TRBD1; CDR3 protein: CASSLGQGLQPQHF; CDR3 DNA: TGTGCCAGCAGCCTTGGACAGGGACTTCAGCCCCAGCATTTT
V gene: TRBV29-1; CDR3 length: 12; clone size: .; J gene: TRBJ2-7; D gene: TRBD1; CDR3 protein: CSVGRDRDEQYF; CDR3 DNA: TGCAGCGTTGGTCGGGACAGGGACGAGCAGTACTTC
V gene: TRBV27; CDR3 length: 16; clone size: once; J gene: TRBJ2-2; D gene: TRBD1; CDR3 protein: CASSLRVRQGSGELFF; CDR3 DNA: TGTGCCAGCAGTTTAAGGGTCAGACAGGGGTCCGGGGAGCTGTTTTTT
V gene: TRBV5-1; CDR3 length: 15; clone size: .; J gene: TRBJ1-1; D gene: .; CDR3 protein: CASSLGFSGGGEAFF; CDR3 DNA: TGCGCCAGCAGCTTGGGCTTCTCCGGGGGGGGAGAAGCTTTCTTT
V gene: TRBV18; CDR3 length: 14; clone size: once; J gene: TRBJ2-7; D gene: .; CDR3 protein: CASSPPPGLYEQYF; CDR3 DNA: TGTGCCAGCTCACCACCCCCAGGGCTCTACGAGCAGTACTTC
V gene: TRBV9; CDR3 length: 14; clone size: .; J gene: TRBJ1-6; D gene: TRBD1; CDR3 protein: CASSEQGAVSPLHF; CDR3 DNA: TGTGCCAGCAGCGAACAGGGGGCAGTTTCACCCCTCCACTTT
V gene: TRBV6-4; CDR3 length: 13; clone size: .; J gene: TRBJ2-2; D gene: TRBD1; CDR3 protein: CASTGQDTGELFF; CDR3 DNA: TGTGCCAGCACTGGACAGGACACCGGGGAGCTGTTTTTT
V gene: TRBV7-2; CDR3 length: 15; clone size: .; J gene: TRBJ2-1; D gene: .; CDR3 protein: CASSEQRRGYNEQFF; CDR3 DNA: TGTGCCAGCAGCGAGCAGCGGAGGGGCTACAATGAGCAGTTCTTC
V gene: TRBV7-9; CDR3 length: 15; clone size: .; J gene: TRBJ1-6; D gene: TRBD1; CDR3 protein: CASSLPPHHRGPLHF; CDR3 DNA: TGTGCCAGCAGCCTTCCACCGCATCACAGGGGACCCCTCCACTTT
V gene: TRBV7-2; CDR3 length: 15; clone size: .; J gene: TRBJ2-7; D gene: TRBD1; CDR3 protein: CASSARQGTYEQQYF; CDR3 DNA: TGTGCCAGCAGCGCAAGACAGGGGACCTACGAACAGCAGTACTTC
V gene: TRBV7-9; CDR3 length: 15; clone size: .; J gene: TRBJ2-5; D gene: TRBD2; CDR3 protein: CASSKELAGWETQYF; CDR3 DNA: TGTGCCAGCAGCAAAGAACTAGCGGGGTGGGAGACCCAGTACTTC
V gene: TRBV10-3; CDR3 length: 17; clone size: .; J gene: TRBJ2-3; D gene: .; CDR3 protein: CAISESILGGRWDTQYF; CDR3 DNA: TGTGCCATCAGTGAGTCGATTCTAGGCGGCCGTTGGGATACGCAGTATTTT
V gene: TRBV7-9; CDR3 length: 13; clone size: .; J gene: TRBJ1-1; D gene: .; CDR3 protein: CASSLRQDTEAFF; CDR3 DNA: TGTGCCAGCAGCTTACGGCAGGACACTGAAGCTTTCTTT
V gene: TRBV25-1; CDR3 length: 12; clone size: .; J gene: TRBJ1-2; D gene: .; CDR3 protein: CASSDFGNSHCF; CDR3 DNA: TGTGCCAGCAGTGACTTTGGTAACAGCCACTGCTTC
V gene: TRBV6-5; CDR3 length: 13; clone size: few; J gene: TRBJ2-1; D gene: .; CDR3 protein: CASSPDYPNEQFF; CDR3 DNA: TGTGCCAGCAGCCCGGACTACCCCAATGAGCAGTTCTTC
V gene: TRBV20-1; CDR3 length: 11; clone size: .; J gene: TRBJ1-2; D gene: TRBD1; CDR3 protein: CSATGYNGYTF; CDR3 DNA: TGCAGTGCGACAGGGTACAATGGCTACACCTTC
V gene: TRBV30; CDR3 length: 13; clone size: .; J gene: TRBJ1-3; D gene: .; CDR3 protein: CAWSVHRGNTIYF; CDR3 DNA: TGTGCCTGGAGTGTACACAGGGGAAACACCATATATTTT
V gene: TRBV11-2; CDR3 length: 13; clone size: .; J gene: TRBJ1-2; D gene: TRBD1; CDR3 protein: CASSPTGVYGYTF; CDR3 DNA: TGTGCCAGCAGCCCGACAGGGGTCTATGGCTACACCTTC
V gene: TRBV29-1; CDR3 length: 14; clone size: .; J gene: TRBJ2-5; D gene: TRBD2; CDR3 protein: CSVPGLGRQETQYF; CDR3 DNA: TGCAGCGTCCCGGGACTAGGTCGCCAAGAGACCCAGTACTTC
V gene: TRBV24-1; CDR3 length: 16; clone size: .; J gene: TRBJ1-5; D gene: TRBD1; CDR3 protein: CATSDSRQGQRSAQHF; CDR3 DNA: TGTGCCACCAGTGATTCCCGACAGGGGCAACGATCAGCCCAGCATTTT
V gene: TRBV6-6; CDR3 length: 13; clone size: .; J gene: TRBJ1-5; D gene: TRBD1; CDR3 protein: CASSYDRDRPQHF; CDR3 DNA: TGTGCCAGCAGTTATGACAGGGACCGGCCCCAGCATTTT
V gene: TRBV7-8; CDR3 length: 16; clone size: few; J gene: TRBJ1-3; D gene: .; CDR3 protein: CASSLPLRTSGNTIYF; CDR3 DNA: TGTGCCAGCAGCTTACCCCTGCGTACCTCTGGAAACACCATATATTTT
V gene: TRBV11-3; CDR3 length: 16; clone size: .; J gene: TRBJ2-1; D gene: .; CDR3 protein: CASSDVGGRLGNEQFF; CDR3 DNA: TGTGCCAGCAGCGACGTGGGGGGGCGATTGGGCAATGAGCAGTTCTTC
V gene: TRBV5-4; CDR3 length: 15; clone size: .; J gene: TRBJ1-2; D gene: .; CDR3 protein: CASSLEAGANYGYTF; CDR3 DNA: TGTGCCAGCAGCTTGGAAGCAGGGGCTAACTATGGCTACACCTTC
V gene: TRBV3-1/TRBV3-2; CDR3 length: 17; clone size: .; J gene: TRBJ1-4; D gene: .; CDR3 protein: CASSQRPDRTTNEKLFF; CDR3 DNA: TGTGCCAGCAGCCAGCGGCCCGACAGAACAACTAATGAAAAACTGTTTTTT
V gene: TRBV20-1; CDR3 length: 11; clone size: .; J gene: TRBJ2-7; D gene: .; CDR3 protein: CSARSYYEQYF; CDR3 DNA: TGCAGTGCTAGATCCTACTACGAGCAGTACTTC